These 8 T cell receptor beta chains originate from one sample sequenced in a study of T cells after yellow fever vaccination. TCRdb re-derived calls from the 5' RACE reads in MiXCR, one entry per CDR3 protein. In the table there are about 96,000 distinct CDR3 sequences, about 8.2% of which are singletons. Sample: CD8+ T cells not binding an NS4B(214-222) dextramer, sorted from PBMCs, taken approximately 16 days after the first yellow fever vaccination. Receptors were obtained from a man aged 18 to 29 who received the YFV17D yellow fever vaccine.

This clonotype was seen only a few times. This chain connects TRBV7-9 to TRBJ1-1; TRBD1 might be the D (6 bases). V dropped 5 bases and J dropped 1 base, with 20 bases sitting between them. This CDR3 is built from 17 residues. Germline values: CDR1 SEHNR, CDR2 FQNEAQ (reference sequence). Here the CDR3 reads CASSLRQASLGNTEAFF. The CDR3 DNA is TGTGCCAGCAGCCTTAGACAGGCCTCCTTGGGGAACACTGAAGCTTTCTTT.

This clonotype was seen ten or more times. The rearrangement links TRBV12-3 or TRBV12-4 to TRBJ1-2, with 10 bases aligning to TRBD1. V lost 3 bases to trimming and J lost 6 bases; unmatched junction nucleotides: 13. There are 17 residues in the CDR3. The CDR3 loop is CASSFPGTGDEENGYTF. CDR3 nucleotides: TGTGCCAGCAGTTTCCCCGGGACAGGGGATGAAGAAAATGGCTACACCTTC.

J is TRBJ2-1 and V is TRBV9, with D perhaps matching TRBD2 (6 bases). Trimming removed 3 bases at V and 2 bases at J, with 9 bases between. This CDR3 region has 14 residues. Germline V gives CDR1 SGDLS, CDR2 YYNGEE. The CDR3 loop reads CASSGWGAYNEQFF. The DNA of the CDR3 is TGTGCCAGCAGCGGGTGGGGGGCCTACAATGAGCAGTTCTTC.

The rearrangement uses TRBV6-5 and TRBJ2-2, with D perhaps TRBD1 or TRBD2 (7 bases each). There are 19 residues in the CDR3. Trimming took off 2 bases at V and 6 bases at J, with 25 bases between the two ends. Germline V gene lookup returns CDR1 MNHEY and CDR2 SVGAGI. The DNA for the CDR3 is TGTGCCAGCAGTTACCCCCCGGAGGGGAGGGGGCGAATATCCGGGGAGCTGTTTTTT. It specifies CASSYPPEGRGRISGELFF.

In its sample, this clonotype was seen many times. One end of the junction varies from germline; a read error may be responsible. The gene calls are TRBV10-3 and TRBJ1-5; D remains ambiguous. The CDR3 is 17 amino acids. Looked up from germline, CDR1 is ENHRY and CDR2 is SYGVKD. CDR3 sequence reads: CAISSDYWLPLRPQRDF. The CDR3 DNA is TGTGCCATCTCCAGCGATTATTGGCTGCCCCTGAGACCCCAAAGGGATTTT.

This clonotype was counted between two and nine times. The rearrangement joins TRBV5-1 to TRBJ1-1; TRBD1 is a possible D gene (5 bases). Trimming removed 3 bases at V and 1 base at J, with 16 bases between. The CDR3 runs 16 residues. CDR1 is SGHRS and CDR2 is YFSETQ in the germline V gene. CDR3 DNA: TGCGCCAGCAGCTCGGGGATGGACGGGGGGAACACTGAAGCTTTCTTT. Its translation is CASSSGMDGGNTEAFF.

This clonotype was found a few times. The gene calls are TRBV7-2 and TRBJ1-1; 12 bases are a match to TRBD1. The germline V gene has CDR1 SGHTA and CDR2 FQGNSA. The CDR3 runs 17 residues. V lost 5 bases, J lost 2 bases, and 9 bases stayed unmatched. The CDR3 DNA sequence: TGTGCCAGCAGCAAACTCCGGGACAGGGGGCGAAACACTGAAGCTTTCTTT. It yields the protein CASSKLRDRGRNTEAFF.

This clonotype was counted a few times. The chain carries TRBV29-1 and TRBJ1-1; 11 positions agree with TRBD1. The trim removed 5 bases at V and 0 bases at J, leaving 8 bases unmatched. The germline CDR1 and CDR2 sequences are SQVTM and ANQGSEA. This CDR3 has 16 residues. In nucleotides, the CDR3 is TGCAGCGTTATAGAGGACAGGGGGCTGATGAACACTGAAGCTTTCTTT. This translates into CSVIEDRGLMNTEAFF. Looking up the rest from reference TRBV29-1 and TRBJ1-1 gives the full variable domain: SAVISQKPSRDICQRGTSLTIQCQVDSQVTMMFWYRQQPGQSLTLIATANQGSEATYESGFVIDKFPISRPNLTFSTLTVSNMSPEDSSIYLCSVIEDRGLMNTEAFFGQGTRLTVV.